The 25 T cell receptor beta chains presented below share a single source sample, sequenced in a study of T cells in Graves' hyperthyroidism and ophthalmopathy. The source material, RNA transcripts, was used to amplify TCR beta CDR3 regions. During a first-round RT-PCR of the TCR CDR3, the HTBI primer set was used. One entry per CDR3 protein, called by TCRdb with MiXCR from the multiplex PCR reads. The repertoire holds about 840,000 distinct CDR3 sequences, with roughly 37% as singletons. Material for sequencing was blood. The receptors derive from a man between 18 and 29 years old with Graves' hyperthyroidism.

This clonotype came up a few times. The chain employs TRBV5-1 and TRBJ2-6; 9 bases align to TRBD1. The CDR3 covers 18 residues. With 1 base clipped from V and 1 base from J, the junction kept 6 bases outside the gene matches. Germline CDR1 reads SGHRS; CDR2 reads YFSETQ. In nucleotides, the CDR3 is TGCGCCAGCAGCTTGTTGGGACAGGGAGAGTCTGGGGCCAACGTCCTGACTTTC. Residues: CASSLLGQGESGANVLTF.

The V call is TRBV29-1, the J call TRBJ1-2; weak D call: TRBD1 (6 bases). Germline loops: CDR1 SQVTM, CDR2 ANQGSEA. The CDR3 loop spans 14 amino acids. V was cut by 6 bases and J by 13 bases, with 27 bases left in between. The CDR3 here is CSVTASGAREVPTF. The CDR3 bases are TGCAGCGTCACAGCCTCGGGGGCCCGGGAGGTTCCCACCTTC.

J is TRBJ1-4 and V is TRBV25-1; 7 bases are a match to TRBD1. The germline gives CDR1 MGHDK, CDR2 SYGVNS. The V gene end was trimmed by 6 bases and the J gene end by 4 bases; junction bases not matched to a gene: 8. The CDR3 loop spans 15 amino acids. CDR3 protein: CASRPGQEGNEKLFF. The CDR3 DNA is TGTGCCAGCAGACCCGGACAGGAGGGTAATGAAAAACTGTTTTTT.

With respect to this clonotype: A much larger clone lies a single base off, so this may be a read error. This chain uses TRBV10-3 with TRBJ1-1; D is unclear. The germline gives CDR1 ENHRY, CDR2 SYGVKD. The CDR3 length is 15 residues. V was shortened by 6 bases and J by 3 bases, with 17 bases between the two germline ends. CDR3 nucleotides: TGTGCCATCAGAACCGTTGGGAATGGGGACACTGAAGCTTTCTTT. It specifies CAIRTVGNGDTEAFF.

This clonotype was picked up a small number of times. The chain carries TRBV7-9 and TRBJ2-7, with unresolved D. The V end lost 2 bases, the J end lost 3 bases, and 14 bases lay between the germline ends. Germline values: CDR1 SEHNR, CDR2 FQNEAQ (reference sequence). CDR3 length equals 15 residues. CDR3 in amino acids: CASSLLSAPGYEQYF. The CDR3 DNA reads TGTGCCAGCAGCTTACTTTCGGCCCCCGGCTACGAGCAGTACTTC.

The chain uses TRBV7-8 and TRBJ2-7; possibly TRBD1 or TRBD2 for D (5 bases each). Germline loops: CDR1 SGHVS, CDR2 FQNEAQ. The V end lost 1 base, the J end lost 3 bases, and 16 bases lay between the germline ends. The CDR3 contains 16 residues. The CDR3 coding sequence is TGTGCCAGCAGCTTAGGGAGGACCGGGGCCATCTACGAGCAGTACTTC. Encoded protein: CASSLGRTGAIYEQYF.

Points on this clonotype: The junction departs from germline at one end; a sequencing error may be responsible. The chain is built from TRBV6-5 and TRBJ2-7, with TRBD2 matching over 11 bases. The CDR3 totals 15 residues. The germline V gene has CDR1 MNHEY and CDR2 SVGAGI. CDR3 bases: TGTGCCACCAGTAACCCGGCTAGCGGGAGGTCCGAGCAGTACTTC. Translated, it gives CATSNPASGRSEQYF.

The chain joins TRBV2 to TRBJ1-5, with D tentatively TRBD1 (5 bases). The germline gives CDR1 SNHLY, CDR2 FYNNEI. The germline V and J ends were trimmed by 6 bases and 0 bases, with 18 bases remaining between them. This CDR3 is built from 17 residues. This CDR3 is CASSQRGGVYSNQPQHF. Here the CDR3 DNA reads TGTGCCAGCAGCCAAAGGGGCGGGGTATATAGCAATCAGCCCCAGCATTTT. Full variable domain (rest looked up from reference TRBV2 and TRBJ1-5): EPEVTQTPSHQVTQMGQEVILRCVPISNHLYFYWYRQILGQKVEFLVSFYNNEISEKSEIFDDQFSVERPDGSNFTLKIRSTKLEDSAMYFCASSQRGGVYSNQPQHFGDGTRLSIL.

This clonotype was seen repeatedly, ten times or more. The chain recombines TRBV10-3 with TRBJ1-1, with D possibly matching TRBD1 (5 bases). Trimming cost V 3 bases and J 3 bases, with 8 bases left between them. This CDR3 has 13 amino acids. Germline V gives CDR1 ENHRY, CDR2 SYGVKD. This CDR3 reads CAISERGDTEAFF. The DNA for the CDR3 is TGTGCCATCAGTGAAAGAGGGGACACTGAAGCTTTCTTT.

The chain uses TRBV5-5 and TRBJ2-2; D remains ambiguous. V lost 0 bases to trimming and J lost 7 bases, with 7 bases between them. This CDR3 contains 13 residues. CDR1 is SGHKS and CDR2 is YYEKEE in the germline V gene (reference sequence). The CDR3: CASSLVRLGELFF. DNA for the CDR3: TGTGCCAGCAGCTTGGTTAGGCTCGGGGAGCTGTTTTTT.

V and J are TRBV29-1 and TRBJ2-2; 13 positions match TRBD2. Germline values: CDR1 SQVTM, CDR2 ANQGSEA. The CDR3 runs to 16 residues. J lost 5 bases, V lost 1 base, and 4 bases had no gene match. The CDR3 nucleotides read TGCAGCGTTGAAGTTGTGACTAGCGGGGGGACCGGGGAGCTGTTTTTT. Its translation: CSVEVVTSGGTGELFF.

This clonotype has just a few counts. The rearrangement uses TRBV9 and TRBJ2-7, with a possible D match to TRBD1 (6 bases). In germline, CDR1 is SGDLS, CDR2 YYNGEE. V gave up 0 bases and J gave up 0 bases, with 10 bases separating them. The length of the CDR3 is 15 residues. The CDR3 is CASSVGDTRSYEQYF. CDR3 sequence (DNA): TGTGCCAGCAGCGTAGGGGACACCCGCTCCTACGAGCAGTACTTC.

This clonotype appeared a few times. The V gene is TRBV7-6, the J gene TRBJ2-5; TRBD2 aligns across 11 bases. J gave up 5 bases and V 5 bases, and 13 bases lay outside the gene matches. The CDR3 runs 17 residues. Germline assignment: CDR1 SGHVS and CDR2 FNYEAQ. The DNA of the CDR3 is TGTGCCAGCAGCCCCGGGACTAGCGGTCAAAAAGGGGAGACCCAGTACTTC. It codes for CASSPGTSGQKGETQYF.

At least ten counts were recorded for this clonotype. The chain couples TRBV29-1 to TRBJ1-4; D not resolved. This CDR3 is 13 amino acids long. Trimming pared 6 bases from V and 4 bases from J, leaving 12 bases between. Germline CDR1 SQVTM, CDR2 ANQGSEA. The CDR3 reads CSVLTENNEKLFF. The CDR3 region has the DNA TGCAGCGTCCTGACCGAAAATAATGAAAAACTGTTTTTT.

This chain joins TRBV4-3 and TRBJ1-1; no clear D. V gave up 3 bases and J gave up 2 bases, with 13 bases separating them. There are 15 residues in the CDR3. Germline V gene sequence: CDR1 LGHNA, CDR2 YSLEER. CDR3 residues: CASSHGRRGNTEAFF. CDR3 sequence (DNA): TGCGCCAGCAGCCACGGACGGCGGGGAAACACTGAAGCTTTCTTT.

The chain combines TRBV29-1 with TRBJ2-5; 10 bases map to TRBD1. The CDR3 consists of 15 residues. J gave up 3 bases and V 7 bases, and 11 bases lay outside the gene matches. From germline, CDR1 is SQVTM and CDR2 ANQGSEA. In DNA form, the CDR3 reads TGCAGCGCTAAGACAGGGGGCGACTACGAAGAGACCCAGTACTTC. Translated: CSAKTGGDYEETQYF.

The J gene is TRBJ1-6, the V gene TRBV18; no firm D call. Germline CDR1 reads KGHSH; CDR2 reads LQKENI. V lost 4 bases and J 6 bases, leaving 19 bases between the germline ends. This CDR3 region has 17 residues. This chain's CDR3 is CASSLSDPIIPNSPLHF. The CDR3 nucleotides read TGTGCCAGCTCACTTTCGGACCCGATAATCCCTAATTCACCCCTCCACTTT.

At least ten counts were recorded for this clonotype. This rearrangement joins TRBV29-1 to TRBJ1-1; weak D call: TRBD1 (6 bases). V was trimmed by 4 bases and J by 4 bases, leaving 13 bases between them. Germline V gives CDR1 SQVTM, CDR2 ANQGSEA. This CDR3 contains 13 residues. The chain's CDR3 is CSVGQGGTTEAFF. In nucleotides, the CDR3 is TGCAGCGTTGGACAAGGGGGGACCACTGAAGCTTTCTTT.

This clonotype appeared many times. The chain couples TRBV2 to TRBJ1-5; D gene uncertain. The germline CDR1 and CDR2 sequences are SNHLY and FYNNEI. The V gene lost 8 bases and the J gene lost 6 bases, with 14 bases spanning the gap. The CDR3 loop spans 13 amino acids. Here the CDR3 DNA reads TGTGCCAGCGGGGAGTTATCCGGTCAGCCCCAGCATTTT. Its translation: CASGELSGQPQHF.

The chain carries TRBV7-8 and TRBJ2-5, with 8 nucleotides matching TRBD2. The junction had 8 bases not matched to a gene; V was cut back by 8 bases and J by 6 bases. Germline CDR1 is SGHVS and CDR2 is FQNEAQ. The CDR3 totals 13 residues. CDR3 loop: CASVQREGKTQYF. In nucleotides, the CDR3 is TGTGCCAGCGTACAACGGGAGGGGAAGACCCAGTACTTC.

For this clonotype: A much bigger clone sits one base away, suggesting this may be a read error. The genes are TRBV12-3 or TRBV12-4 and TRBJ1-2; D is ambiguous. CDR3 size: 14 residues. With 4 bases removed from V and 2 bases from J, the gap between germline ends came to 11 bases. CDR3 in amino acids: CASSSPGQNYGYTF. CDR3 DNA sequence: TGTGCCAGCAGTTCGCCGGGTCAGAACTATGGCTACACCTTC.

With regard to this clonotype: The junction shows a germline mismatch at one end, possibly a read error. The V and J genes are TRBV7-9 and TRBJ2-2; possible D gene TRBD2, 5 bases. Germline CDR1 reads SEHNR; CDR2 reads FQNEAQ (reference sequence). This CDR3 region has 13 residues. This chain's CDR3 is CASRPKGPGEPFF. CDR3 nucleotides: TGTGCCAGCAGACCCAAGGGTCCCGGGGAGCCGTTTTTT.

Many counts were recorded for this clonotype. The genes are TRBV5-1 and TRBJ2-6, with no clear D. V shed 3 bases and J shed 0 bases, with 7 bases lying between them. There are 15 residues in the CDR3. CDR1 is SGHRS, CDR2 YFSETQ, per germline. The CDR3, as DNA: TGCGCCAGCAGCTCCCGTACCTCTGGGGCCAACGTCCTGACTTTC. Protein: CASSSRTSGANVLTF.

The CDR3 nucleotides are TGTGCCAGCAGCCACGGACAAGTCTTCTACGAGCAGTACTTC. Translating gives CASSHGQVFYEQYF. This sequence joins TRBV7-2 and TRBJ2-7; D may be TRBD1 (5 bases). The CDR3 length is 14 residues. CDR1 is SGHTA and CDR2 is FQGNSA in the germline V gene. V was cut by 5 bases and J by 3 bases, with 14 bases left in between. The full variable domain, rest sourced from reference TRBV7-2 and TRBJ2-7, is GAGVSQSPSNKVTEKGKDVELRCDPISGHTALYWYRQSLGQGLEFLIYFQGNSAPDKSGLPSDRFSAERTGGSVSTLTIQRTQQEDSAVYLCASSHGQVFYEQYFGPGTRLTVT.

V usage is TRBV6-6 and J usage is TRBJ1-6; 7 nucleotides align to TRBD1. The CDR3 totals 12 residues. Trimming at V came to 6 bases and at J to 12 bases, leaving 5 bases not matched to a gene. Germline values: CDR1 MNHNY, CDR2 SVGAGI (reference sequence). The CDR3 is CASSRGQVPLHF. The CDR3 region has the DNA TGTGCCAGCAGCCGCGGACAGGTACCCCTCCACTTT.